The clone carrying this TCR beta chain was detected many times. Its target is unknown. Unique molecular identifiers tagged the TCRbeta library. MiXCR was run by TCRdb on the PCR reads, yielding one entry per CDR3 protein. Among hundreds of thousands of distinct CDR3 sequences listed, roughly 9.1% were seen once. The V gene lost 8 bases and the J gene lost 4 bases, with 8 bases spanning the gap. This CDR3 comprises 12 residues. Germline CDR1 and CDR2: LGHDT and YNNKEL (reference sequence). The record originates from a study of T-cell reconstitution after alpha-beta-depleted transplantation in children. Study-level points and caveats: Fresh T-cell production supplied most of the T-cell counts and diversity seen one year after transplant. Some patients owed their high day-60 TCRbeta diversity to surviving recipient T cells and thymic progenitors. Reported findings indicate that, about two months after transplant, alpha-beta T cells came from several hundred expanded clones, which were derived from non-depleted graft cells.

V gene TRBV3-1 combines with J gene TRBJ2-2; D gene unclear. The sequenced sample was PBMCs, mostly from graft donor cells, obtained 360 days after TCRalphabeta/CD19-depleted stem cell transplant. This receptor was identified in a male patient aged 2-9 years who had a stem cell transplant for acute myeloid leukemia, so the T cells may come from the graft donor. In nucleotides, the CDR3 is TGTGCCAGCCCTTCTTTCACCGGGGAGCTGTTTTTT. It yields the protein CASPSFTGELFF. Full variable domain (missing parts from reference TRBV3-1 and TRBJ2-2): DTAVSQTPKYLVTQMGNDKSIKCEQNLGHDTMYWYKQDSKKFLKIMFSYNNKELIINETVPNRFSPKSPDKAHLNLHINSLELGDSAVYFCASPSFTGELFFGEGSRLTVL.